The subject of this entry is one TCR beta chain. Its target is unknown. The data originate from a study of cytomegalovirus exposure and HLA in healthy donors. This CDR3 is built from 16 residues. Per germline, CDR1 LGHNA and CDR2 YNFKEQ. Trimming at V came to 0 bases and at J to 4 bases, leaving 5 bases not matched to a gene. Study observations and caveats: The later analysis indicated that the majority of CMV-associated TCR beta chains appeared HLA-restricted.

PCR involved 60 Vbeta and 13 Jbeta primers. Only in-frame clones appear in the TCRdb table, and some are missing; sequencing was by immunoSEQ multiplex PCR. Seen here are tens of thousands of clones, around three fifths observed once, and the top ten hold 14% to 15%. This TCR came from a middle-aged woman in good health and CMV-seropositive. This chain links TRBV4-2 with TRBJ2-1; 8 bases line up with TRBD1. Sequenced material: PBMCs. As DNA, the CDR3 is TGTGCCAGCAGCCAAGATCCAGGGGGCGGGTACAATGAGCAGTTCTTC. Translation gives CASSQDPGGGYNEQFF.